This TCR beta chain was sequenced for a study of T-cell memory formation after mild COVID-19. The study, taken as a whole, reports: Mainly in CM and EM were contracting CD4+ clones; CD8+ were in EMRA. Clones contracting day 15 to 85 were balanced CD4/CD8; later expanders leaned CD4+. Memory cells collected pre-infection included some clones that later responded, suggesting cross-reactive memory joined.

This CDR3 has 14 amino acids. CDR1 and CDR2 (germline): SQVTM, ANQGSEA. V trimming: 3 bases; J trimming: 2 bases; junction bases outside the gene matches: 5. A word on this clonotype: Antigen: not known.

Amplification by 5'RACE using constant-segment primers produced TCR alpha and TCR beta cDNA libraries that carried sample barcodes and UMIs. MiXCR, run by TCRdb on the 5' RACE reads, gives a single entry per CDR3 protein. The data show about 150,000 distinct CDR3 sequences, about 5.5% seen once. This clonotype was obtained from an adult woman who had mild COVID-19 (a few samples of this study predate the infection). Cell type and time point are not known. The chain recombines TRBV29-1 with TRBJ2-5, with 8 bases identical to TRBD2. Input material: PBMCs or a T cell subset sorted from them (not recorded which). The CDR3 sequence is CSVDGPSGQETQYF. CDR3 bases: TGCAGCGTTGATGGCCCTAGCGGGCAAGAGACCCAGTACTTC.